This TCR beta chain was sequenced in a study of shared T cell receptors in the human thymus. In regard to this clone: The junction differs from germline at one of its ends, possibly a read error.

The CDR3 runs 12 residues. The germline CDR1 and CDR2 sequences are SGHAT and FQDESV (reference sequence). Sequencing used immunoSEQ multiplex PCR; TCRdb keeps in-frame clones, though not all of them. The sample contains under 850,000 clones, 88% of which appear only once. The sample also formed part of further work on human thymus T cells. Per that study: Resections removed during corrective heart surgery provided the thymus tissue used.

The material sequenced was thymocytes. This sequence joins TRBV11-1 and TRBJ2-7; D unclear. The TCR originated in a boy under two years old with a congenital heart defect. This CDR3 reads CASSHRHDELYF. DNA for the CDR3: TGTGCCAGCAGCCACCGACACGACGAGCTGTACTTC.